This T cell receptor beta chain was documented in a study of blood T cell repertoires in COVID-19. Overall study: Researchers got acute and convalescent COVID-19 samples from the United States, Italy and Spain.

V was shortened by 7 bases and J by 7 bases, with 11 bases between the two germline ends. Germline V gene sequence: CDR1 DFQATT, CDR2 SNEGSKA (reference sequence). This CDR3 region has 11 residues. Profiled with immunoSEQ multiplex PCR; TCRdb holds only in-frame clones, not every one. In the table there are 200,000 to 300,000 clones, more than 75% of which are singletons. V gene TRBV20-1 combines with J gene TRBJ2-1; tentatively, D is TRBD2 (7 bases). Sequenced: peripheral blood. The receptor comes from an older woman with COVID-19, enrolled during active disease. The CDR3 bases are TGCAGTGTTGAGGGGGGGAATGAGCAGTTCTTC. It is translated as CSVEGGNEQFF.